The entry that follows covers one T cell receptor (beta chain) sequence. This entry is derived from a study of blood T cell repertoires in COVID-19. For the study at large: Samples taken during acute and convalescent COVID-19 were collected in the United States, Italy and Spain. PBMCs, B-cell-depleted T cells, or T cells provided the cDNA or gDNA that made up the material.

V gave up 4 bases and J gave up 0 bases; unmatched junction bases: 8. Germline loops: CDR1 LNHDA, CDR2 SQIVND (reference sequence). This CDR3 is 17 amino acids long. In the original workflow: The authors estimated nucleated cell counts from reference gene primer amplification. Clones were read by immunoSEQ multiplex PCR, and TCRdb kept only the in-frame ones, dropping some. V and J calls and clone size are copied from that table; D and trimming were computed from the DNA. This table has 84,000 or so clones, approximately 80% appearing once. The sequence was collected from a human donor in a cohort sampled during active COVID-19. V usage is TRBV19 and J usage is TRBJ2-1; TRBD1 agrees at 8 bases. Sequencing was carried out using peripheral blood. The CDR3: CASSRGTGLSSYNEQFF. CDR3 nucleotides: TGTGCCAGTAGTAGGGGGACAGGACTTAGCTCCTACAATGAGCAGTTCTTC.